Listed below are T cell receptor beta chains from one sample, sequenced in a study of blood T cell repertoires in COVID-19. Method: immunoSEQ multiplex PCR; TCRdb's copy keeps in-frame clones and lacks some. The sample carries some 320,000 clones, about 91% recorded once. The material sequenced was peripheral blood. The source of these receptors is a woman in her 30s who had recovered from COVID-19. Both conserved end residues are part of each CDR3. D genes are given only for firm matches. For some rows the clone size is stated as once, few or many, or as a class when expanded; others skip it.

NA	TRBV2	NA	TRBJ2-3	CASSEDLASDTQYF	TGTGCCAGCAGTGAAGACCTAGCATCAGATACGCAGTATTTT
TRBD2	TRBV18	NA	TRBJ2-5	CASQKERGEETQYF	TGTGCCAGCCAAAAAGAGCGGGGGGAAGAGACCCAGTACTTC
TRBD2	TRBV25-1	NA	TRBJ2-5	CASSELGRGEETQYF	TGTGCCAGCAGTGAATTAGGTCGGGGGGAGGAGACCCAGTACTTC
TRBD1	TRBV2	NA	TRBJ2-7	CASTRARDRASYEQYF	TGTGCCAGCACCAGAGCCCGGGACAGGGCCTCCTACGAGCAGTACTTC
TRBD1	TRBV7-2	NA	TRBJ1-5	CASSPWDSPNQPQHF	TGTGCCAGCAGCCCTTGGGACAGCCCCAATCAGCCCCAGCATTTT
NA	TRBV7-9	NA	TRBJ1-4	CASSWGGTNEKLFF	TGTGCCAGCAGCTGGGGAGGCACCAATGAAAAACTGTTTTTT
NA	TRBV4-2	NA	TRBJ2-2	CASSQGGTGELFF	TGTGCCAGCAGCCAAGGAGGAACCGGGGAGCTGTTTTTT
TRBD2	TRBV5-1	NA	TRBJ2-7	CASSLGTSGVTYEQYF	TGCGCCAGCAGCTTGGGTACTAGCGGGGTTACCTACGAGCAGTACTTC
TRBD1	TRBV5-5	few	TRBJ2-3	CASSFSRQGHISTDTQYF	TGTGCCAGCAGCTTTAGTAGACAGGGACATATCAGCACAGATACGCAGTATTTT
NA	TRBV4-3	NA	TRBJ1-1	CASSQVLATEAFF	TGCGCCAGCAGCCAAGTGTTGGCCACTGAAGCTTTCTTT
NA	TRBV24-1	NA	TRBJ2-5	CATSDFTGEPQETQYF	TGTGCCACCAGTGATTTTACGGGGGAGCCACAAGAGACCCAGTACTTC
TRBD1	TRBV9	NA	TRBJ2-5	CASSLRQGATGETQYF	TGTGCCAGCAGCTTAAGACAGGGGGCGACTGGAGAGACCCAGTACTTC
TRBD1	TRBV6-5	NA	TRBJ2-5	CASSKRDRGGETQYF	TGTGCCAGCAGTAAGAGGGACAGGGGCGGAGAGACCCAGTACTTC
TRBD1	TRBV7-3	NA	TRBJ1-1	CASSLTPGGTEAFF	TGTGCCAGCAGCTTAACCCCAGGGGGCACTGAAGCTTTCTTT
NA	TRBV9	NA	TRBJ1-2	CASSDLPTPNYGYTF	TGTGCCAGCAGCGACCTCCCGACACCGAACTATGGCTACACCTTC
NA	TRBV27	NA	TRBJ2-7	CASSWGTQHGEQYF	TGTGCCAGCAGTTGGGGGACACAGCATGGCGAGCAGTACTTC
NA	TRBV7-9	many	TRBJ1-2	CASSTGQFYGYTF	TGTGCCAGCAGCACCGGACAGTTTTATGGCTACACCTTC
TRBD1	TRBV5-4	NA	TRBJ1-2	CASSYGTVANYGYTF	TGTGCCAGCAGCTACGGGACAGTGGCAAACTATGGCTACACCTTC
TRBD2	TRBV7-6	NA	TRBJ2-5	CASSQRSGGWLETQYF	TGTGCCAGCAGCCAACGGAGCGGGGGGTGGTTGGAGACCCAGTACTTC
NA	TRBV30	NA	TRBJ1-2	CAWRDEGESGYTF	TGTGCCTGGAGAGACGAGGGCGAATCTGGCTACACCTTC
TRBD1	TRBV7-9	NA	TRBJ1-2	CASSWDRGGYTF	TGTGCCAGCAGCTGGGACAGGGGTGGCTACACCTTC
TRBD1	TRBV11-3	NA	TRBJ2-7	CASSLGDRGEQYF	TGTGCCAGCAGCTTAGGGGACAGGGGCGAGCAGTACTTC
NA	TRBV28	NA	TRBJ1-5	CASSLESRARDQPQHF	TGTGCCAGCAGTTTAGAGTCCAGGGCAAGGGATCAGCCCCAGCATTTT
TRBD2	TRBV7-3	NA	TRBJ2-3	CASSLRLAGGSDTQYF	TGTGCCAGCAGCCTACGACTAGCGGGGGGTTCAGATACGCAGTATTTT
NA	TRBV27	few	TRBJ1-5	CASSKQGGPQHF	TGTGCCAGCAGTAAACAGGGCGGGCCCCAGCATTTT
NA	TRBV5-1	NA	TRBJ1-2	CASSPAGARDRGYTF	TGCGCCAGCAGCCCCGCCGGCGCTCGAGACAGGGGCTACACCTTC
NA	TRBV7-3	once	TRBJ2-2	CASSRGAGASTGELFF	TGTGCCAGCAGCCGTGGCGCGGGGGCCTCGACCGGGGAGCTGTTTTTT
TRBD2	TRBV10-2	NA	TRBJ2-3	CASSPSSGGARASTDTQYF	TGCGCCAGCAGTCCGTCTAGCGGGGGGGCTCGAGCTAGCACAGATACGCAGTATTTT
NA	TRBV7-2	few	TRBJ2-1	CASSYPTKTEEQFF	TGTGCCAGCAGCTACCCGACTAAGACGGAGGAGCAGTTCTTC
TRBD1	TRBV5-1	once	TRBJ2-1	CASRRGQGVFNEQFF	TGCGCCAGCAGACGAGGACAGGGTGTGTTTAATGAGCAGTTCTTC
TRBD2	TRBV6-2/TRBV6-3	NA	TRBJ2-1	CASSYGTSFNEQFF	TGTGCCAGCAGTTACGGGACTAGTTTCAATGAGCAGTTCTTC
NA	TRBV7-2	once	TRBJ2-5	CASSLDPGKRLETQYF	TGTGCCAGCAGCTTAGATCCGGGGAAGCGTTTGGAGACCCAGTACTTC
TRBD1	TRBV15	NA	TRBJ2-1	CATSRMGQGDNEQFF	TGTGCCACCAGCAGAATGGGACAGGGGGACAATGAGCAGTTCTTC
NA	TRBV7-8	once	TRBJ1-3	CASSPERGGNTIYF	TGTGCCAGCAGCCCCGAAAGGGGTGGAAACACCATATATTTT
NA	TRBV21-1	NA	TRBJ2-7	CASSNLLSEQYF	TGTGCCAGCAGCAATCTCCTCTCCGAGCAGTACTTC
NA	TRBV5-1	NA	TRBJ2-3	CASSLGVVPIPDTQYF	TGCGCCAGCAGCTTGGGAGTAGTTCCCATTCCAGATACGCAGTATTTT
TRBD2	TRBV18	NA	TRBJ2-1	CASSLGTSRDEQFF	TGTGCCAGCTCACTTGGGACTAGCCGAGATGAGCAGTTCTTC
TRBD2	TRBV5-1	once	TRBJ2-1	CASSWAYHPGTNNEQFF	TGCGCCAGCAGCTGGGCTTATCATCCCGGGACTAACAATGAGCAGTTCTTC
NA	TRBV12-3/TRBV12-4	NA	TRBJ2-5	CASSFSIEETQYF	TGTGCCAGCAGTTTTAGCATTGAAGAGACCCAGTACTTC
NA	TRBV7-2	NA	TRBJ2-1	CASSLALWGEDNEQFF	TGTGCCAGCAGCTTAGCGTTGTGGGGGGAAGACAATGAGCAGTTCTTC
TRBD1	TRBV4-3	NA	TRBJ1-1	CASSPTYFRDRLNTEAFF	TGCGCCAGCAGCCCCACCTACTTCCGGGACAGGCTAAACACTGAAGCTTTCTTT
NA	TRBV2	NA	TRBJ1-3	CASSEASAGRGHTIYF	TGTGCCAGCAGTGAAGCAAGCGCAGGGCGCGGCCACACCATATATTTT
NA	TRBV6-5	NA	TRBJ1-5	CASSTGRFSQPQHF	TGTGCCAGCAGCACAGGACGTTTTAGTCAGCCCCAGCATTTT
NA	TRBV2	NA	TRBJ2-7	CASSVPGWEQYF	TGTGCCAGCAGTGTACCGGGGTGGGAGCAGTACTTC
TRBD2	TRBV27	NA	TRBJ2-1	CASSLLGLAHYEQFF	TGTGCCAGCAGTTTATTGGGACTAGCGCACTATGAGCAGTTCTTC
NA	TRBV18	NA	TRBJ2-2	CASSPPRTVLVLTGELFF	TGTGCCAGCTCACCACCGCGGACAGTACTTGTGTTGACCGGGGAGCTGTTTTTT
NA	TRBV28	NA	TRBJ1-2	CASSSNSYGYTF	TGTGCCAGCAGTTCGAACAGCTATGGCTACACCTTC
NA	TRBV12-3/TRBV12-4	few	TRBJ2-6	CASSSSGANVLTF	TGTGCCAGCAGTTCATCTGGGGCCAACGTCCTGACTTTC
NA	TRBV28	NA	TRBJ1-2	CASSLLGRTAPYYGYTF	TGTGCCAGCAGTTTATTAGGCCGGACAGCCCCCTACTATGGCTACACCTTC